These T cell receptor beta chains were read from a single sample in a study of shared clonotypes between healthy human individuals. Only in-frame clones appear in the TCRdb table, and some are missing; sequencing was by immunoSEQ multiplex PCR. The sample contains around 600,000 clones, about 95% of which appear only once. Sequencing was done on a sample of naive CD8+ T cells sorted from blood. The origin of the receptors is a woman under 40 in good health. CDR3s include the opening cysteine and the closing phenylalanine or tryptophan. D genes are given only for firm matches. Size is stated for part of the rows, as once, few or many counts, or as a class when the clone is expanded.

D: NA; J: TRBJ2-7; V: TRBV2; size: NA; length: 13; DNA: TGTGCCAGCAGTGAAGGGGTGGATTACGAGCAGTACTTC; CDR3: CASSEGVDYEQYF
D: NA; J: TRBJ1-1; V: TRBV5-1; size: once; length: 14; DNA: TGCGCCAGCAGCTTGGAACAGGGATTCACTGAAGCTTTCTTT; CDR3: CASSLEQGFTEAFF
D: TRBD2; J: TRBJ2-7; V: TRBV28; size: NA; length: 19; DNA: TGTGCCAGCAGTTTATCCCTCGGGGGGACTAGCGGGAGGGCCGGAGAGCAGTACTTC; CDR3: CASSLSLGGTSGRAGEQYF
D: NA; J: TRBJ1-1; V: TRBV19; size: NA; length: 15; DNA: TGTGCCAGTAGTCTTGGAGGTCTCGGGTCCACTGAAGCTTTCTTT; CDR3: CASSLGGLGSTEAFF
D: TRBD2; J: TRBJ2-7; V: TRBV29-1; size: NA; length: 17; DNA: TGCAGCGTTGAATGGACGCAGACTAGCGGCCTGCCCTACGAGCAGTACTTC; CDR3: CSVEWTQTSGLPYEQYF
D: TRBD2; J: TRBJ2-5; V: TRBV11-2; size: NA; length: 18; DNA: TGTGCCAGCAGCCCTGGGACTAGCGGGAGGGCCCCGCTGGAGACCCAGTACTTC; CDR3: CASSPGTSGRAPLETQYF
D: NA; J: TRBJ1-1; V: TRBV30; size: NA; length: 13; DNA: TGTGCCTGGACCGTGGGAGGGGGCACTGAAGCTTTCTTT; CDR3: CAWTVGGGTEAFF
D: NA; J: TRBJ1-1; V: TRBV7-8; size: NA; length: 13; DNA: TGTGCCAGCAGCCCCGCCCTCAGACGGGAGGCTTTCTTT; CDR3: CASSPALRREAFF
D: NA; J: TRBJ2-1; V: TRBV7-9; size: once; length: 11; DNA: TGTGCCAGCAGCGCGCCCGATGAGCAGTTCTTC; CDR3: CASSAPDEQFF
D: NA; J: TRBJ1-1; V: TRBV19; size: NA; length: 12; DNA: TGTGCCAGTATCCGGGGTAGGACTGAAGCTTTCTTT; CDR3: CASIRGRTEAFF
D: NA; J: TRBJ1-1; V: TRBV27; size: NA; length: 14; DNA: TGTGCCAGCAGTTTATCGGGGGAGAGGACTGAAGCTTTCTTT; CDR3: CASSLSGERTEAFF
D: NA; J: TRBJ1-6; V: TRBV14; size: NA; length: 15; DNA: TGTGCCAGCAGCCAAGCATCCGGGAATAATTCACCCCTCCACTTT; CDR3: CASSQASGNNSPLHF
D: NA; J: TRBJ1-1; V: TRBV28; size: NA; length: 14; DNA: TGTGCCAGCAGTTTCTTTCAGGGAGGTTCTGAAGCTTTCTTT; CDR3: CASSFFQGGSEAFF
D: NA; J: TRBJ2-7; V: TRBV27; size: once; length: 14; DNA: TGTGCCAGCAGTCCCACAGGGATAGGCTACGAGCAGTACTTC; CDR3: CASSPTGIGYEQYF
D: TRBD1; J: TRBJ1-2; V: TRBV7-9; size: NA; length: 17; DNA: TGTGCCAGCAGCCTTATGATGACAGGGGCAGCTAACTATGGCTACACCTTC; CDR3: CASSLMMTGAANYGYTF
D: NA; J: TRBJ2-7; V: TRBV7-2; size: once; length: 13; DNA: TGTGCCAGCGGTCCGGGAGATTTTGACGAGCAGTACTTC; CDR3: CASGPGDFDEQYF
D: TRBD1; J: TRBJ2-2; V: TRBV5-4; size: NA; length: 16; DNA: TGTGCCAGCAGCTTGGCCGGGACAGATTTATTCGGGGAGCTGTTTTTT; CDR3: CASSLAGTDLFGELFF
D: TRBD2; J: TRBJ2-3; V: TRBV7-2; size: NA; length: 15; DNA: TGTGCCAGCAGCCCGACTAGCGGGAGATCAGATACGCAGTATTTT; CDR3: CASSPTSGRSDTQYF
D: NA; J: TRBJ1-2; V: TRBV5-6; size: once; length: 13; DNA: TGTGCCAGCAGCCGGGGGACCGCGAGGGGCTACACCTTC; CDR3: CASSRGTARGYTF
D: NA; J: TRBJ2-5; V: TRBV7-9; size: NA; length: 13; DNA: TGTGCCAGCAGCTTAGGTCTGCAAGAGACCCAGTACTTC; CDR3: CASSLGLQETQYF
D: TRBD2; J: TRBJ2-2; V: TRBV27; size: NA; length: 18; DNA: TGTGCCAGCAGTTCAGCCCTCGAGGGACTACAGAACACCGGGGAGCTGTTTTTT; CDR3: CASSSALEGLQNTGELFF
D: NA; J: TRBJ1-1; V: TRBV27; size: NA; length: 15; DNA: TGTGCCAGCAGTCCGGGTTCCCTTCCGAACACTGAAGCTTTCTTT; CDR3: CASSPGSLPNTEAFF
D: TRBD1; J: TRBJ2-7; V: TRBV28; size: NA; length: 12; DNA: TGTGCCAGCAGTCTCGACAGGGTCGAGCAGTACTTC; CDR3: CASSLDRVEQYF
D: NA; J: TRBJ1-1; V: TRBV9; size: NA; length: 16; DNA: TGTGCCAGCAGCGCGAGGGGGACGGGGTTGAACACTGAAGCTTTCTTT; CDR3: CASSARGTGLNTEAFF
D: NA; J: TRBJ2-7; V: TRBV19; size: NA; length: 11; DNA: TGTGCCAGTGGGGACATTTACGAGCAGTACTTC; CDR3: CASGDIYEQYF
D: NA; J: TRBJ1-2; V: TRBV6-1; size: once; length: 11; DNA: TGTGCCAGCTCTGTCGTTAGTGGCTACACCTTC; CDR3: CASSVVSGYTF
D: TRBD2; J: TRBJ2-1; V: TRBV7-6; size: NA; length: 16; DNA: TGTGCCAGCAGCTTGGACAGCGGGAGGGTTTACAATGAGCAGTTCTTC; CDR3: CASSLDSGRVYNEQFF
D: NA; J: TRBJ2-3; V: TRBV5-1; size: NA; length: 15; DNA: TGCGCCAGCAGCTTAGTCAGGGAAGGCACAGATACGCAGTATTTT; CDR3: CASSLVREGTDTQYF
D: TRBD2; J: TRBJ2-7; V: TRBV28; size: NA; length: 16; DNA: TGTGCCAGCAGCCGGGGGGTTAGCGGGAGTAGGCACGAGCAGTACTTC; CDR3: CASSRGVSGSRHEQYF
D: NA; J: TRBJ2-6; V: TRBV28; size: NA; length: 21; DNA: TGTGCCAGCAGCCTCAGCCCCGGTAGCGGAAACGCTAGGGCTGGGGCCAACGTCCTGACTTTC; CDR3: CASSLSPGSGNARAGANVLTF
D: TRBD2; J: TRBJ2-7; V: TRBV28; size: NA; length: 16; DNA: TGTGCCAGCATCGACGCAGGGACACTAGCGGGAGTCAAGCAGTACTTC; CDR3: CASIDAGTLAGVKQYF
D: NA; J: TRBJ1-1; V: TRBV9; size: once; length: 15; DNA: TGTGCCAGCGGAATCGTGGGGTACATGAACACTGAAGCTTTCTTT; CDR3: CASGIVGYMNTEAFF
D: NA; J: TRBJ1-2; V: TRBV5-6; size: once; length: 14; DNA: TGTGCCAGCAGCTTGGCCGGGACAAGTTATGGCTACACCTTC; CDR3: CASSLAGTSYGYTF
D: TRBD2; J: TRBJ2-1; V: TRBV5-6; size: NA; length: 14; DNA: TGTGCCAGCAGACCTAGCGGGGCCTACAATGAGCAGTTCTTC; CDR3: CASRPSGAYNEQFF
D: NA; J: TRBJ2-7; V: TRBV7-6; size: NA; length: 15; DNA: TGTGCCAGCAGCTTAGCAGTGGGGGCAACCTACGAGCAGTACTTC; CDR3: CASSLAVGATYEQYF
D: NA; J: TRBJ2-3; V: TRBV30; size: NA; length: 17; DNA: TGTGCCTGGAGTGTTTGGGCGGCTAGGGTCGGGACAGATACGCAGTATTTT; CDR3: CAWSVWAARVGTDTQYF
D: NA; J: TRBJ2-3; V: TRBV29-1; size: NA; length: 16; DNA: TGCAGCGTTGAAGGGCCGCCGGGGGTCTTCACAGATACGCAGTATTTT; CDR3: CSVEGPPGVFTDTQYF
D: TRBD1; J: TRBJ1-1; V: TRBV29-1; size: few; length: 15; DNA: TGCAGCGTTGGAGACAGGGGGCTAGTGAACACTGAAGCTTTCTTT; CDR3: CSVGDRGLVNTEAFF
D: NA; J: TRBJ1-1; V: TRBV13; size: NA; length: 16; DNA: TGTGCCAGCAGCTTAGTCGGGGACGGGCAGAACACTGAAGCTTTCTTT; CDR3: CASSLVGDGQNTEAFF
D: NA; J: TRBJ2-5; V: TRBV6-5; size: NA; length: 15; DNA: TGTGCCAGCAGAACTTACGGCCAGACGAAGGAGACCCAGTACTTC; CDR3: CASRTYGQTKETQYF
D: NA; J: TRBJ1-4; V: TRBV13; size: NA; length: 14; DNA: TGTGCCAGCAGAGAGGGTGCCGGGAGTGAAAAACTGTTTTTT; CDR3: CASREGAGSEKLFF
D: NA; J: TRBJ1-2; V: TRBV13; size: NA; length: 12; DNA: TGTGCCAGCAGCTCAGGGGATTATGGCTACACCTTC; CDR3: CASSSGDYGYTF
D: NA; J: TRBJ1-1; V: TRBV5-6; size: NA; length: 12; DNA: TGTGCCAGCAGCTTGGCGAACACTGAAGCTTTCTTT; CDR3: CASSLANTEAFF
D: NA; J: TRBJ2-1; V: TRBV4-1; size: NA; length: 16; DNA: TGCGCCAGCAGCCAAGATCTAGCACCGCCATACAATGAGCAGTTCTTC; CDR3: CASSQDLAPPYNEQFF
D: TRBD1; J: TRBJ2-5; V: TRBV11-2; size: NA; length: 14; DNA: TGTGCCAGCAGCAGATTGGGACAGAAAGAGACCCAGTACTTC; CDR3: CASSRLGQKETQYF
D: NA; J: TRBJ2-7; V: TRBV2; size: NA; length: 14; DNA: TGTGCCAGACAAAAGGGGCCGTCCTCCTACGAGCAGTACTTC; CDR3: CARQKGPSSYEQYF
D: NA; J: TRBJ1-1; V: TRBV9; size: NA; length: 14; DNA: TGTGCCAGCAGCGTAGTGGGGTTAGGGACTGAAGCTTTCTTT; CDR3: CASSVVGLGTEAFF
D: TRBD1; J: TRBJ2-1; V: TRBV7-9; size: NA; length: 15; DNA: TGTGCCAGCAGCATAGGGACAGGGGAAAACAATGAGCAGTTCTTC; CDR3: CASSIGTGENNEQFF
D: TRBD2; J: TRBJ2-1; V: TRBV27; size: NA; length: 15; DNA: TGTGCCAGCAGTTTGCGGGAGGTGGGCTACAATGAGCAGTTCTTC; CDR3: CASSLREVGYNEQFF
D: NA; J: TRBJ1-2; V: TRBV19; size: NA; length: 15; DNA: TGTGCCAGTAGTATAAGCCAGGGAGGATCGGAAGGCTACACCTTC; CDR3: CASSISQGGSEGYTF
D: NA; J: TRBJ2-7; V: TRBV4-1; size: NA; length: 14; DNA: TGCGCCAGCAGCCAAGAACAGGGTCCCAACGAGCAGTACTTC; CDR3: CASSQEQGPNEQYF
D: TRBD1; J: TRBJ1-4; V: TRBV15; size: NA; length: 22; DNA: TGTGCCACCAGCATCCCGGACAGGGGGCTTCTGGCTCGCCTACCAACTAATGAAAAACTGTTTTTT; CDR3: CATSIPDRGLLARLPTNEKLFF
D: TRBD2; J: TRBJ2-3; V: TRBV4-2; size: NA; length: 15; DNA: TGTGCCAGCAGCCTGACTAGCGGGACGAAAGATACGCAGTATTTT; CDR3: CASSLTSGTKDTQYF
D: NA; J: TRBJ1-2; V: TRBV4-1; size: NA; length: 14; DNA: TGCGCCAGCAGCCCTCTTCGAAGTAACTATGGCTACACCTTC; CDR3: CASSPLRSNYGYTF